Listed below are T cell receptor beta chains from one sample, sequenced in a study of T-cell reconstitution after alpha-beta-depleted transplantation in children. From the PCR reads, TCRdb called clonotypes with MiXCR, one entry per CDR3 protein. Among 450,000 to 700,000 distinct CDR3 sequences listed, around 27% were seen once. The starting material was PBMCs, obtained before TCRalphabeta/CD19-depleted stem cell transplant. The receptors were sampled from a boy in the first two years of life with Wiskott-Aldrich syndrome, due to receive a stem cell transplant. Each CDR3 is given with its conserved first and last residue. Each record gives: J gene, V gene, clone size, D gene, CDR3 DNA, CDR3 protein. D genes are given only for firm matches. Clone size is not always given. Where it is, it says once, few, many or a class for expanded clones.

TRBJ2-1 | TRBV28 | few | TRBD2 | TGTGCCAGCAGCCGCGACTTTAGCGGGAGTTTCAATGAGCAGTTCTTC | CASSRDFSGSFNEQFF
TRBJ2-7 | TRBV7-6 | few | - | TGTGCCAGCAGCCCGTTGACAAACTCCTACGAGCAGTACTTC | CASSPLTNSYEQYF
TRBJ2-2 | TRBV6-5 | - | - | TGTGCCAGCAGTTACTCCGGGTTCGGGGAGCTGTTTTTT | CASSYSGFGELFF
TRBJ1-1 | TRBV5-1 | few | - | TGCGCCAGCAGCTTGCGTCCGGGCCAGGTCACTGAAGCTTTCTTT | CASSLRPGQVTEAFF
TRBJ2-1 | TRBV20-1 | few | TRBD2 | TGCAGTGCTAGAAGACAGAGCGGGAGCTCCTACAATGAGCAGTTCTTC | CSARRQSGSSYNEQFF
TRBJ2-1 | TRBV3-1 | few | TRBD2 | TGTGCCAGCGCCCTTAGCGGGAGCTCCTACAATGAGCAGTTCTTC | CASALSGSSYNEQFF
TRBJ2-1 | TRBV4-1 | - | - | TGCGCCAGCAGCCAAGTAACCCTTGGAGGGGGAATATACAATGAGCAGTTCTTC | CASSQVTLGGGIYNEQFF
TRBJ2-7 | TRBV12-3/TRBV12-4 | - | - | TGTGCCAGCAGTTTTGAGACTGGAGCCTACGAGCAGTACTTC | CASSFETGAYEQYF
TRBJ2-1 | TRBV28 | - | TRBD2 | TGTGCCAGCAAGCTAGCGGGAGCCTTATCATACAATGAGCAGTTCTTC | CASKLAGALSYNEQFF
TRBJ2-7 | TRBV20-1 | few | - | TGCAGTGCCGCGGCTAGTGCGGCCACCTACGAGCAGTACTTC | CSAAASAATYEQYF
TRBJ2-3 | TRBV7-2 | few | - | TGTGCCAGCAGCTTCCGACTAGGCACAGATACGCAGTATTTT | CASSFRLGTDTQYF
TRBJ1-5 | TRBV6-2/TRBV6-3 | few | - | TGTGCCAGCAGGCGGGACACCCGAAATCAGCCCCAGCATTTT | CASRRDTRNQPQHF
TRBJ2-3 | TRBV20-1 | - | - | TGCAGTGCTAGAGACAGGACTCCAGATACGCAGTATTTT | CSARDRTPDTQYF
TRBJ2-3 | TRBV3-1 | - | TRBD2 | TGTGCCAGCAGCCAAACCGGACTAGCGGGAGATACGCAGTATTTT | CASSQTGLAGDTQYF
TRBJ1-1 | TRBV2 | few | - | TGTGCCAGCAGCAGAGAGGGCTTGAACACTGAAGCTTTCTTT | CASSREGLNTEAFF
TRBJ2-2 | TRBV3-1 | - | - | TGTGCCAGCAGCCAAACGACAGGTTGGGCCGGGGAGCTGTTTTTT | CASSQTTGWAGELFF
TRBJ2-1 | TRBV29-1 | once | TRBD2 | TGCAGCGTTAGTACTAGCGGGATCAATGAGCAGTTCTTC | CSVSTSGINEQFF
TRBJ1-5 | TRBV12-3/TRBV12-4 | - | - | TGTGCCAGCAGCCCTCCGTTTATAGGGAGGGTTCTTCAGCCCCAGCATTTT | CASSPPFIGRVLQPQHF
TRBJ1-5 | TRBV4-1 | few | - | TGCGCCAGCAGCCATGCCCCGGGCGGAGGTCAGCCCCAGCATTTT | CASSHAPGGGQPQHF
TRBJ2-4 | TRBV29-1 | - | TRBD1 | TGCAGCGTTACAGGGGGCGCAAACATTCAGTACTTC | CSVTGGANIQYF
TRBJ2-7 | TRBV5-1 | - | TRBD2 | TGCGCCAGCAGCTTGGGGTGGACTAGCGGGGGCTACGAGCAGTACTTC | CASSLGWTSGGYEQYF
TRBJ2-7 | TRBV18 | once | TRBD2 | TGTGCCAGCTCACCCTTTAGCGGGAGGGACTACGAGCAGTACTTC | CASSPFSGRDYEQYF